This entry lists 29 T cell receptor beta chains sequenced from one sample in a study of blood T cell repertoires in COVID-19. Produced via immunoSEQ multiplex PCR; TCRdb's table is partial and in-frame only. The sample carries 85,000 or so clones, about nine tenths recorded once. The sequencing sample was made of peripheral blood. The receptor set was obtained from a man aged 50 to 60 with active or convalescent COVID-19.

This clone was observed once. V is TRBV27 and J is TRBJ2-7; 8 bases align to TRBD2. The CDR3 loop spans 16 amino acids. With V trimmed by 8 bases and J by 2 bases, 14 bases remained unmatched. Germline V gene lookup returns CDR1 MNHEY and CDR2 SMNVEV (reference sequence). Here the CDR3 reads CASARGGTLSPYEQYF. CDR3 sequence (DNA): TGTGCCAGCGCCCGGGGGGGGACGCTGAGCCCCTACGAGCAGTACTTC.

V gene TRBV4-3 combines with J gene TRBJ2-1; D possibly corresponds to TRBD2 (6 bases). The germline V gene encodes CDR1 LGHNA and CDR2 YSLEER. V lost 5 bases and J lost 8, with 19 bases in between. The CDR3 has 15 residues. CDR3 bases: TGCGCCAGCAGCTCCAGCGGAGGGGCTGACCATGAGCAGTTCTTC. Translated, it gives CASSSSGGADHEQFF.

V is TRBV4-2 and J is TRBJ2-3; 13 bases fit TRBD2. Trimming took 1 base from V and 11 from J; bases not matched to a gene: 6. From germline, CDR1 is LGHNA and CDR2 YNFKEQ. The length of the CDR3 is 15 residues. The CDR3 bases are TGTGCCAGCAGCCAAGTACTAGCGGGAGGGCCGGGGCAGTATTTT. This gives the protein CASSQVLAGGPGQYF.

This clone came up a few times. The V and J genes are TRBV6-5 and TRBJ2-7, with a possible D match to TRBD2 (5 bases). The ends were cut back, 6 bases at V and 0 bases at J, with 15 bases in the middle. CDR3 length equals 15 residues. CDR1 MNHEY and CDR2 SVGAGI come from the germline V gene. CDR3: CASRWETSSSYEQYF. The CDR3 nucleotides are TGTGCCAGCAGGTGGGAGACCTCTAGCTCCTACGAGCAGTACTTC.

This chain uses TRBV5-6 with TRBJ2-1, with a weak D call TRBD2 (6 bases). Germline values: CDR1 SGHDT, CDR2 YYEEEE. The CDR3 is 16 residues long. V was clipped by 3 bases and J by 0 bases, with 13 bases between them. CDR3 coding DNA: TGTGCCAGCAGCTCCTATAGCGGAGGCTCCTACAATGAGCAGTTCTTC. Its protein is CASSSYSGGSYNEQFF.

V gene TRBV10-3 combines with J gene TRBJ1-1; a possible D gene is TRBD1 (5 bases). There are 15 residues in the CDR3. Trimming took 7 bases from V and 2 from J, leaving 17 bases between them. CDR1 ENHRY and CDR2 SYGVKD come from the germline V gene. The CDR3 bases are TGTGCCATCACCCCTGCGCCAGGGCGAAACACTGAAGCTTTCTTT. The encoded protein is CAITPAPGRNTEAFF.

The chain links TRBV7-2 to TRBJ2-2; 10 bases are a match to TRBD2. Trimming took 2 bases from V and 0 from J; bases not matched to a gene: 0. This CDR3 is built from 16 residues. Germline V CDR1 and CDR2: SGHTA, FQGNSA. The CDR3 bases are TGTGCCAGCAGCTTAAGCGGGGGGGCGAACACCGGGGAGCTGTTTTTT. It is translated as CASSLSGGANTGELFF. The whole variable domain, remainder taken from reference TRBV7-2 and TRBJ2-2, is GAGVSQSPSNKVTEKGKDVELRCDPISGHTALYWYRQSLGQGLEFLIYFQGNSAPDKSGLPSDRFSAERTGGSVSTLTIQRTQQEDSAVYLCASSLSGGANTGELFFGEGSRLTVL.

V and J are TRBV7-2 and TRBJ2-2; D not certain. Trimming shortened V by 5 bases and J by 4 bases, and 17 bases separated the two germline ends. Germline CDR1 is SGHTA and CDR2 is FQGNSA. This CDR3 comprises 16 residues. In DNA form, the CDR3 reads TGTGCCAGCAGCAGTTACGACACGATGATCACCGGGGAGCTGTTTTTT. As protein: CASSSYDTMITGELFF.

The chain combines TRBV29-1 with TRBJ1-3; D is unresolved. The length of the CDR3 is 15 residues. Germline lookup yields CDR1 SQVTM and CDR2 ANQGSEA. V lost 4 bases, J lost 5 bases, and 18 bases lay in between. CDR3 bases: TGCAGCGTTGGTCCTGGGGTCGGGGTGAGAAACACCATATATTTT. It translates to CSVGPGVGVRNTIYF.

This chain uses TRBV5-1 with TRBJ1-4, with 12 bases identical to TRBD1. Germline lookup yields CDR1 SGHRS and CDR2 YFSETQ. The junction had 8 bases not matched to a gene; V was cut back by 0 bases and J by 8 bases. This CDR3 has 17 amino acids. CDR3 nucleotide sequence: TGCGCCAGCAGCTTGGTTCCCGGGACAGGGGGCAGGGAAAAACTGTTTTTT. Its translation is CASSLVPGTGGREKLFF. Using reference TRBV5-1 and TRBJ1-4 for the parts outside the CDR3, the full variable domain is KAGVTQTPRYLIKTRGQQVTLSCSPISGHRSVSWYQQTPGQGLQFLFEYFSETQRNKGNFPGRFSGRQFSNSRSEMNVSTLELGDSALYLCASSLVPGTGGREKLFFGSGTQLSVL.

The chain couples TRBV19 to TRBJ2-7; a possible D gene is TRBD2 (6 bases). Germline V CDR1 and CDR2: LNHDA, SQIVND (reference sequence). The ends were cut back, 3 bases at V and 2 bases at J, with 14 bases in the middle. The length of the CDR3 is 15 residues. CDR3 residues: CASSMSGSRAYEQYF. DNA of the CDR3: TGTGCCAGTAGTATGTCCGGGAGTCGGGCCTACGAGCAGTACTTC. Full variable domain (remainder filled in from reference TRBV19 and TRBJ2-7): DGGITQSPKYLFRKEGQNVTLSCEQNLNHDAMYWYRQDPGQGLRLIYYSQIVNDFQKGDIAEGYSVSREKKESFPLTVTSAQKNPTAFYLCASSMSGSRAYEQYFGPGTRLTVT.

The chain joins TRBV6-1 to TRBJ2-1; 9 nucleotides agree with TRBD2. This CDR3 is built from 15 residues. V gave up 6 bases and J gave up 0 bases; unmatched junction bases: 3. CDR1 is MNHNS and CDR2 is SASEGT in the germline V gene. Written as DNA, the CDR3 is TGTGCCAGCAGGACTAGCGGATACTCCTACAATGAGCAGTTCTTC. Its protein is CASRTSGYSYNEQFF.

This CDR3 reads CASSLSPLLAGEPYEQYF. CDR3 DNA: TGTGCCAGCAGTTTATCCCCCCTTCTAGCGGGGGAACCCTACGAGCAGTACTTC. This chain connects TRBV27 to TRBJ2-7; TRBD2 matches at 10 bases. Germline CDR1 is MNHEY and CDR2 is SMNVEV (reference sequence). V shed 0 bases, J shed 2 bases, and the junction held 10 bases outside the gene matches. The CDR3 covers 18 residues.

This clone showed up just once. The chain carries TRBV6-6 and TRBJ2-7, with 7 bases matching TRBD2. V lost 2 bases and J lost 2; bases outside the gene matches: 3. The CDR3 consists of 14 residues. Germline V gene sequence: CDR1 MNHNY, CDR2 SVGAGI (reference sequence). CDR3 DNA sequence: TGTGCCAGCAGTTACGAGCGGGGAACCTACGAGCAGTACTTC. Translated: CASSYERGTYEQYF.

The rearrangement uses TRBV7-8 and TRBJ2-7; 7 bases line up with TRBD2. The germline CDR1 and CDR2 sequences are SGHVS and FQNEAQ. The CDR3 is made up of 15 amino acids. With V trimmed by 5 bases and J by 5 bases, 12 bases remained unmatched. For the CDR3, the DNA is TGTGCCAGCAGCCCCTGGGGAGGGTTAGGCCACGAGCAGTACTTC. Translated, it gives CASSPWGGLGHEQYF.

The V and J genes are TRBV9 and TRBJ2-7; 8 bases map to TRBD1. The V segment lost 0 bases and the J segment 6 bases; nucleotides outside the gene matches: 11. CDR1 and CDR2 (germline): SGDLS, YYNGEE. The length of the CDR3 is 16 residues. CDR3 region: CASSVAGAGGVSEQYF. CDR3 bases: TGTGCCAGCAGCGTAGCTGGTGCAGGGGGCGTCTCCGAGCAGTACTTC.

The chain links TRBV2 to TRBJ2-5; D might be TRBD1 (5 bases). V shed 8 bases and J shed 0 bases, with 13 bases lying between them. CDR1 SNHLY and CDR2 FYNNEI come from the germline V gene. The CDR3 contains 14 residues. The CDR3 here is CASLAGRYQETQYF. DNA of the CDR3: TGTGCCAGCCTGGCAGGGCGGTACCAAGAGACCCAGTACTTC.

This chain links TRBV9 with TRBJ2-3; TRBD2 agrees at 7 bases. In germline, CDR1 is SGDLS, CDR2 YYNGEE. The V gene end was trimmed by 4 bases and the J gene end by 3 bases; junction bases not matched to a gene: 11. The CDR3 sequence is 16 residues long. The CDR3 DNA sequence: TGTGCCAGCAGCCTCCGGGGGGACGGGGTGACAGATACGCAGTATTTT. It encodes CASSLRGDGVTDTQYF.

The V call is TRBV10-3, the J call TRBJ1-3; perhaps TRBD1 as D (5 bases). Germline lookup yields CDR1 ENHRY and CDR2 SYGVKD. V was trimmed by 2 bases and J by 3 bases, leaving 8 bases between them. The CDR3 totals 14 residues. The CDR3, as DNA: TGTGCCATCAGTGAGATCCAGGGTGGAAACACCATATATTTT. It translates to CAISEIQGGNTIYF.

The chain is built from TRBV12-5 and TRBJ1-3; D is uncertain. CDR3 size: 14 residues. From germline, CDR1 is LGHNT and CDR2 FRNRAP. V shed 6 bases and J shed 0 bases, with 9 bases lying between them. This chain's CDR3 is CASGSGNSGNTIYF. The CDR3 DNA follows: TGTGCTAGTGGGTCAGGTAACTCTGGAAACACCATATATTTT.

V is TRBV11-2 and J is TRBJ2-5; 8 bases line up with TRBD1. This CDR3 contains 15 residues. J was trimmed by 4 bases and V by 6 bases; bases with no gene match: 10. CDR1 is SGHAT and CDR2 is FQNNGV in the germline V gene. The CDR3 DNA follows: TGTGCCAGCAGTCGTAATCAGGGGGCGGGAGAGACCCAGTACTTC. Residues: CASSRNQGAGETQYF.

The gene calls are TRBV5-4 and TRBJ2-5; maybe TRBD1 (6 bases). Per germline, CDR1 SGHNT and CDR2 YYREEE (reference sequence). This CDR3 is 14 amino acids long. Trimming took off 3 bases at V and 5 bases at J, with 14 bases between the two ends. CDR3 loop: CASSWGSGAETQYF. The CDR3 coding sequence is TGTGCCAGCAGCTGGGGTTCAGGGGCGGAGACCCAGTACTTC.

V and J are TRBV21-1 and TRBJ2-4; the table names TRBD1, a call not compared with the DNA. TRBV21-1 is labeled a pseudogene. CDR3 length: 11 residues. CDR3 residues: CASSSRDREYF. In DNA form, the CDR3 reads TGTGCCAGCAGCTCCCGGGACAGGGAGTACTTC.

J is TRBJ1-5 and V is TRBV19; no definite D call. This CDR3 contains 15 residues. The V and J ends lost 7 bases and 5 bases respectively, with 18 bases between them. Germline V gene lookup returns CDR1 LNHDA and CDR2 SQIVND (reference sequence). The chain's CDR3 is CASNGEWVVDQPQHF. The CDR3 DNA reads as TGTGCCAGTAATGGAGAGTGGGTGGTGGATCAGCCCCAGCATTTT.

The CDR3 reads CASGLVREWGTGGTEAFF. For the CDR3, the DNA is TGTGCTAGTGGTTTGGTACGGGAATGGGGGACTGGGGGCACTGAAGCTTTCTTT. The gene calls are TRBV12-5 and TRBJ1-1; perhaps TRBD1 as D (5 bases). Germline V gives CDR1 LGHNT, CDR2 FRNRAP. The CDR3 sequence is 18 residues long. Trimming took 0 bases from V and 4 from J, leaving 21 bases between them.

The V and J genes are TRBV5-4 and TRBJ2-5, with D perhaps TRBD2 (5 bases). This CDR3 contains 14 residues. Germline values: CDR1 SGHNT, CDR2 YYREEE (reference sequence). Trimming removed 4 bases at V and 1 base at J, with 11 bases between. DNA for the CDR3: TGTGCCAGCAGCCGGGATACCCCCCAAGAGACCCAGTACTTC. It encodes CASSRDTPQETQYF.

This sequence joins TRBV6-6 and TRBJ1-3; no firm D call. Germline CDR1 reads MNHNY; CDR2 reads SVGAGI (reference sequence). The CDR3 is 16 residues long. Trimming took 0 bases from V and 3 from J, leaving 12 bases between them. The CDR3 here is CASSYSKAGSGNTIYF. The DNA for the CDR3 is TGTGCCAGCAGTTACTCGAAGGCGGGGAGTGGAAACACCATATATTTT.

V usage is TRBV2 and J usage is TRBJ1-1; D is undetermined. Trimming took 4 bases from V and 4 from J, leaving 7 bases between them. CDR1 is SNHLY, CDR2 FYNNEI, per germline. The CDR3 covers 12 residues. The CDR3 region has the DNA TGTGCCAGCAGTGGGAGTGGCACTGAAGCTTTCTTT. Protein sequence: CASSGSGTEAFF.

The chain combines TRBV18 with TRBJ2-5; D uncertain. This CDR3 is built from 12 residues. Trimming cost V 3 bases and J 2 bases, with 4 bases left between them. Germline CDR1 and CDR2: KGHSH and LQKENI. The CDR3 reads CASSPPQETQYF. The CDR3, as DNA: TGTGCCAGCTCACCCCCTCAAGAGACCCAGTACTTC. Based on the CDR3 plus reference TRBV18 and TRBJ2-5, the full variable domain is NAGVMQNPRHLVRRRGQEARLRCSPMKGHSHVYWYRQLPEEGLKFMVYLQKENIIDESGMPKERFSAEFPKEGPSILRIQQVVRGDSAAYFCASSPPQETQYFGPGTRLLVL.